The clone carrying this T cell receptor (beta chain) was counted a few times. The antigen remains unidentified. Via MiXCR, TCRdb re-called the RT-PCR reads, giving one row per CDR3 protein. Of more than 700,000 distinct CDR3 sequences listed, about 20% were seen once; the top ten hold roughly 10%. The sample is drawn from a study of response to subunit inactivated influenza vaccine. Study results and limitations: The authors proposed limited new T cell recruitment per seasonal influenza vaccination.

V was pared by 8 bases and J by 7 bases, with 10 bases of the junction left unmatched. The length of the CDR3 is 13 residues. The germline V gene has CDR1 MNHNS and CDR2 SASEGT. The receptor was derived from a man aged 45-60 years who received an inactivated influenza vaccine. The chain recombines TRBV6-1 with TRBJ2-7, with 8 bases fitting TRBD1. The specimen comprised PBMCs from blood, sampled roughly 5 days after vaccination. The CDR3, as DNA: TGTGCCAGCCGTGGCAGGGGGCGGAGAGAGCAGTACTTC. This sequence encodes CASRGRGRREQYF.